Below are 3 T cell receptor beta chains sequenced from a single sample in a study of blood T cell repertoires in COVID-19. Assay used: immunoSEQ multiplex PCR; TCRdb lists only in-frame clones, some missing. The sample lists about 220,000 clones; 75% to 90% were seen once. The sequencing sample was made of PBMCs or T cells enriched from blood (not recorded which). The receptor set was obtained from a woman between 40 and 50 years old with acute COVID-19.

This clone was detected once. V gene TRBV4-3 combines with J gene TRBJ2-3, with 15 bases that match TRBD2. Trimming removed 0 bases from V and 3 bases from J; junction bases left unmatched: 10. The CDR3 is 20 amino acids. Germline V lookup: CDR1 LGHNA, CDR2 YSLEER. In DNA, the CDR3 is TGCGCCAGCAGCCAAGATTTAGGACTAGCGGGGGGGGATTTTACAGATACGCAGTATTTT. Translation: CASSQDLGLAGGDFTDTQYF.

This clone is a singleton in its sample. J is TRBJ2-3 and V is TRBV27; tentative D call: TRBD1 (6 bases). Between the trimmed V and J ends, which lost 3 bases and 0 bases, there was a span of 7 bases. Germline lookup yields CDR1 MNHEY and CDR2 SMNVEV (reference sequence). This CDR3 is 14 amino acids long. CDR3 sequence reads: CASSLTGSTDTQYF. CDR3 bases: TGTGCCAGCAGTTTGACAGGAAGCACAGATACGCAGTATTTT.

The chain uses TRBV29-1 and TRBJ1-2, with 11 bases fitting TRBD1. Germline assignment: CDR1 SQVTM and CDR2 ANQGSEA. The CDR3 has 14 amino acids. V shed 3 bases, J shed 6 bases, and the junction held 6 bases outside the gene matches. The CDR3 DNA reads as TGCAGCGTTGATAGGGACAGGGGGAGAAATGGCTACACCTTC. This gives the protein CSVDRDRGRNGYTF.